This TCR beta chain was sequenced during a study of T-cell memory formation after mild COVID-19. The study's findings and limits: The study detected some responding clones in pre-infection memory, suggesting cross-reactive memory joined.

This clonotype was picked up many times. Its specificity is not known. TCRdb redid the calling of the 5' RACE reads with MiXCR, one entry per CDR3 protein. The profile covers hundreds of thousands of distinct CDR3 sequences, with roughly 18% appearing a single time and 9% to 15% taken by the ten largest. The CDR3 is made up of 15 amino acids. Trimming cost V 6 bases and J 1 base, with 19 bases left between them. Germline CDR1 reads DFQATT; CDR2 reads SNEGSKA (reference sequence). The chain uses TRBV20-1 and TRBJ2-7; possibly TRBD1 or TRBD2 for D (6 bases each). The specimen was PBMCs or a T cell subset sorted from them (not recorded which). The sequence was obtained from an adult woman who had mild COVID-19 (a few samples of this study predate the infection). Cell type and time point are not known. CDR3 region: CSAPLTGGGSYEQYF. Written as DNA, the CDR3 is TGCAGTGCCCCTCTGACAGGAGGGGGATCCTACGAGCAGTACTTC.